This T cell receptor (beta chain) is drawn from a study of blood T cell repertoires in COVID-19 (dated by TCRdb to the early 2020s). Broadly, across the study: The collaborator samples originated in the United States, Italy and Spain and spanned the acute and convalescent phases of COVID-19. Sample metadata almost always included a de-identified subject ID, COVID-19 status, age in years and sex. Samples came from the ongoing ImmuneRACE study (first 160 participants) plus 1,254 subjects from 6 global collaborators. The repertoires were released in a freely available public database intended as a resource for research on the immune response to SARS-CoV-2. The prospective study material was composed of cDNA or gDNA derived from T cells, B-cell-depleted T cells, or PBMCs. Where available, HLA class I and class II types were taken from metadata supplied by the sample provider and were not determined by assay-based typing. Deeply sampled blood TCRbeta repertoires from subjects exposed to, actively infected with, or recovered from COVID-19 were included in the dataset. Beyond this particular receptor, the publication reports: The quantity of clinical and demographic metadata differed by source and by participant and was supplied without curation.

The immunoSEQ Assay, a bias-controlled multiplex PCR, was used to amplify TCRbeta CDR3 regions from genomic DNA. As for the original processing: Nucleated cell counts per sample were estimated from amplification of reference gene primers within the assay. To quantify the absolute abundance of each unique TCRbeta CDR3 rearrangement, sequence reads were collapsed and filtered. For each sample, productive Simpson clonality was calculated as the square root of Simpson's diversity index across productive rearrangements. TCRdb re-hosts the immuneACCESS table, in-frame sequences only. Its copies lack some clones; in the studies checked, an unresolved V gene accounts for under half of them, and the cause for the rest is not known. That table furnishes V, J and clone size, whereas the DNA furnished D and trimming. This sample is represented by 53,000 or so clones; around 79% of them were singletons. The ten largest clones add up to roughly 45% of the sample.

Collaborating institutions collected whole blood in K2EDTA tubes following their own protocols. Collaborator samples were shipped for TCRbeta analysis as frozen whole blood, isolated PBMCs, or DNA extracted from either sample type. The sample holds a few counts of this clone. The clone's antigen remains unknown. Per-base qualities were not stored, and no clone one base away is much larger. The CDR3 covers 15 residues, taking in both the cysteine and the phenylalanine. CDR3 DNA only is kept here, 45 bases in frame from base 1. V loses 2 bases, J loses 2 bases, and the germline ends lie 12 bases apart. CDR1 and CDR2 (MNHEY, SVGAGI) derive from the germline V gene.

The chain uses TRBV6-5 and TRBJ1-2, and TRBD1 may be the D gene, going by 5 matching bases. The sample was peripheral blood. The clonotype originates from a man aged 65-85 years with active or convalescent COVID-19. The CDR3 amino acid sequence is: CASSYARQTNYGYTF. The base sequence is TGTGCCAGCAGTTACGCTCGACAGACAAACTATGGCTACACCTTC.